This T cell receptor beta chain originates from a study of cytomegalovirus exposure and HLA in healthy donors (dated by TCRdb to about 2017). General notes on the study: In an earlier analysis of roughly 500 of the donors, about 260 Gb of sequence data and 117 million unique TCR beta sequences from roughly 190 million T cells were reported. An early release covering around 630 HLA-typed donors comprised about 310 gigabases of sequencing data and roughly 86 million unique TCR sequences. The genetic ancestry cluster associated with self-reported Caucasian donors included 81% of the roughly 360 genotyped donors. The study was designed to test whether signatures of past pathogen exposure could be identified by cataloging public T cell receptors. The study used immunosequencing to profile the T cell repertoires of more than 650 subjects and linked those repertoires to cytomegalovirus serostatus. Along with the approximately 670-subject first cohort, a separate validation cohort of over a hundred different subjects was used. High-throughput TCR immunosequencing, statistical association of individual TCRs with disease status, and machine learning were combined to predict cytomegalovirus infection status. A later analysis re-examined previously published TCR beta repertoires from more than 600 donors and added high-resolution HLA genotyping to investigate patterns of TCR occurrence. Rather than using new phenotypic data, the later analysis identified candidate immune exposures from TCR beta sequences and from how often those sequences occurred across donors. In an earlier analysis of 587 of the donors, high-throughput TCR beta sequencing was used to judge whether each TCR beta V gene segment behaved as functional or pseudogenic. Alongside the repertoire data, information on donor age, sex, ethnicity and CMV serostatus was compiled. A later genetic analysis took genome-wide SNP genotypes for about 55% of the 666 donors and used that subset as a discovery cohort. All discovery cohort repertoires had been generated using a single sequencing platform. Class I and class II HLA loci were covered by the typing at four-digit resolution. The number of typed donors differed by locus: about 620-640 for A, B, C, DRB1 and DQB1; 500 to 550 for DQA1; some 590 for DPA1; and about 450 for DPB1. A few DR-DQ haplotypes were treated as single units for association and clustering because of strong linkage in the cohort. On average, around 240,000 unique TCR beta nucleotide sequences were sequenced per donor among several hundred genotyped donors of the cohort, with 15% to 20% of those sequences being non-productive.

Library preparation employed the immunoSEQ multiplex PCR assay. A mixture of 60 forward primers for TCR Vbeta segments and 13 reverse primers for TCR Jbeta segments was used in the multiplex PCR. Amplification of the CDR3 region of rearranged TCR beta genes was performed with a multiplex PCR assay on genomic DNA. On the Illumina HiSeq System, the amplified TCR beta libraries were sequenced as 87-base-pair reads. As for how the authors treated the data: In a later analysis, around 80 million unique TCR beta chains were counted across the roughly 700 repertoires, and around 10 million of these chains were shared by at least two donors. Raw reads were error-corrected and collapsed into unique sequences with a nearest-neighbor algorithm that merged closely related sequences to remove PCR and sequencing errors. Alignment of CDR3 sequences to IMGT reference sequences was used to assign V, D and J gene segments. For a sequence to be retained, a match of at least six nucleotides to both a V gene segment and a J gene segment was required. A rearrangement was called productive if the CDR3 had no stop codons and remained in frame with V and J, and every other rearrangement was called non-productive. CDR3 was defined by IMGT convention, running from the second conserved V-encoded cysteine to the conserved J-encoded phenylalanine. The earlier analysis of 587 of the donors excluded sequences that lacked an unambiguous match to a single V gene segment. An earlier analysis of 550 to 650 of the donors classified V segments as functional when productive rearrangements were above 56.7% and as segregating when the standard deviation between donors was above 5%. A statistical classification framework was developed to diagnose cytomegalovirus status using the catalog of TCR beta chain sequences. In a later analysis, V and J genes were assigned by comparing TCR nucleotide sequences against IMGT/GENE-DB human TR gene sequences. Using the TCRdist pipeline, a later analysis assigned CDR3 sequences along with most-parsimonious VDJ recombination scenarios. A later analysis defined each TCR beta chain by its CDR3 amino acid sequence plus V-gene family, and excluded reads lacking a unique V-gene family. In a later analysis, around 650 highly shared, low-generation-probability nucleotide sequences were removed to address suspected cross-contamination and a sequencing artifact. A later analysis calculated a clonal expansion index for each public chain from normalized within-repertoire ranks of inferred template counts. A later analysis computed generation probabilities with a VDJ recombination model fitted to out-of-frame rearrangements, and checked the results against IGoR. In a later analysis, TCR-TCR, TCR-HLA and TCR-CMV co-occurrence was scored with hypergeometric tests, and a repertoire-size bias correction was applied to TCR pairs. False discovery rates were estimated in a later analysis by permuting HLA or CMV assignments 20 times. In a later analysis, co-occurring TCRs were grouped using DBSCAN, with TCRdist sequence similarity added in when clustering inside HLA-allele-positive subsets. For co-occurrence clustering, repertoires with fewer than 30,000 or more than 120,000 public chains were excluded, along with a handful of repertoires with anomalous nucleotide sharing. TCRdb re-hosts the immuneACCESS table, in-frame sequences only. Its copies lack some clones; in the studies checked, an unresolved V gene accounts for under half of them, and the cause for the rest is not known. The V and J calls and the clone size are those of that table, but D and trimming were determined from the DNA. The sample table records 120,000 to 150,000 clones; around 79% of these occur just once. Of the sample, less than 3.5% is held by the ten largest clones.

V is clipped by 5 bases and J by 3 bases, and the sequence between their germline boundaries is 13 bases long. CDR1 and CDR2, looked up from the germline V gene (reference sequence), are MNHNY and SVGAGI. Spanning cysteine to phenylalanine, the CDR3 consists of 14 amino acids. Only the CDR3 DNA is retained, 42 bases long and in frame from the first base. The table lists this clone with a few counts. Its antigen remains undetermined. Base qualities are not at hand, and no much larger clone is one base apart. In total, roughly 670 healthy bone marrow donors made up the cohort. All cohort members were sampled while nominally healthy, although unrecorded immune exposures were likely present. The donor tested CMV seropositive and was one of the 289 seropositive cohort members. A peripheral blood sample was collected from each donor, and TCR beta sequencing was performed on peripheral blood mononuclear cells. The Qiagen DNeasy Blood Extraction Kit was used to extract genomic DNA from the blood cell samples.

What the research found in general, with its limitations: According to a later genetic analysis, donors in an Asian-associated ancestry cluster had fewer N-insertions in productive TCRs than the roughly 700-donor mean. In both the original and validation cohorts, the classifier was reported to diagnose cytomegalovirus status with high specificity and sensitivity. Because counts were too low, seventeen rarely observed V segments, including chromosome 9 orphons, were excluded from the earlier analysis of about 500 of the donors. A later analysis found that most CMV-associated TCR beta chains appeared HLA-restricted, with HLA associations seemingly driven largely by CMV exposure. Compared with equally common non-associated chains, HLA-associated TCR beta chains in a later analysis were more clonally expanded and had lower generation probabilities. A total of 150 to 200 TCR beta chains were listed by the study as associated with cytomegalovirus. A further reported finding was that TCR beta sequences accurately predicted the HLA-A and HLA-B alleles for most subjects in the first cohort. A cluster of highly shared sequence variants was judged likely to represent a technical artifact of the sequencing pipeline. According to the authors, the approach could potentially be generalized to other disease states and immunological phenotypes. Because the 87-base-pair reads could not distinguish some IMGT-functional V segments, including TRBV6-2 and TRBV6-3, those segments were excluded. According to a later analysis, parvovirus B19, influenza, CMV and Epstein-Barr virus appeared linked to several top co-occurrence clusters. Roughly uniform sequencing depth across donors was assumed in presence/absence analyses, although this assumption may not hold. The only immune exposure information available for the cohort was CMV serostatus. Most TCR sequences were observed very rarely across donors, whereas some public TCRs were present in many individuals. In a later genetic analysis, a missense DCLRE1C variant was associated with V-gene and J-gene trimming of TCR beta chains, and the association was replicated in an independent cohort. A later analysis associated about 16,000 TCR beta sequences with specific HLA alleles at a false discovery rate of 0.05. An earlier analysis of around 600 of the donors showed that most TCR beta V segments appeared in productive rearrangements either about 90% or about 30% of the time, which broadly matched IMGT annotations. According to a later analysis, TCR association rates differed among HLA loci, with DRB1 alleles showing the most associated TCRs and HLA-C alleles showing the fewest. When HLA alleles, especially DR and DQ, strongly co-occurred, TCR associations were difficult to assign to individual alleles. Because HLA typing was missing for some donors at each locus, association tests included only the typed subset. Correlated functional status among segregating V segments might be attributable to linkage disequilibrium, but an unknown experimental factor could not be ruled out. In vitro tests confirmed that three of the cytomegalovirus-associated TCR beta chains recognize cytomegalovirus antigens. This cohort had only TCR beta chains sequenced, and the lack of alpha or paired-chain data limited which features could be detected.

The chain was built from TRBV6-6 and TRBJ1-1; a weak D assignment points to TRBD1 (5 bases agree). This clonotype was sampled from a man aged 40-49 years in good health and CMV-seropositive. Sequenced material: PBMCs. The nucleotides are TGTGCCAGCAGTCCCCGGGGGGGGGACACTGAAGCTTTCTTT. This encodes CASSPRGGDTEAFF.